What follows are 30 T cell receptor beta chains derived from one specimen sequenced in a study of blood T cell repertoires in COVID-19. Libraries were prepared by immunoSEQ multiplex PCR; TCRdb keeps only in-frame clonotypes and omits some of them. Of 200,000 to 300,000 clones listed, roughly 86% are singletons. The sample taken for sequencing was peripheral blood. Receptors originate from a woman aged 45-59 years with acute or convalescent COVID-19.

This clone was recorded only once. The J gene is TRBJ1-2, the V gene TRBV19; D gene ambiguous. The V end lost 5 bases, the J end lost 0 bases, and 13 bases lay between the germline ends. This CDR3 region has 15 residues. Looked up from germline, CDR1 is LNHDA and CDR2 is SQIVND (reference sequence). The CDR3 protein is CASSFGLIPNYGYTF. The CDR3 bases are TGTGCCAGTAGTTTCGGACTAATCCCTAACTATGGCTACACCTTC.

J is TRBJ1-6 and V is TRBV28; no reliable D call. This CDR3 has 11 amino acids. Germline V gives CDR1 MDHEN, CDR2 SYDVKM. V gave up 4 bases and J gave up 11 bases, with 6 bases separating them. The CDR3 region is CASSSLPPLHF. CDR3 DNA sequence: TGTGCCAGCAGTTCTCTTCCACCCCTCCACTTT.

This clone was observed once. The V call is TRBV6-2 or TRBV6-3, the J call TRBJ1-2; unclear D gene. Germline CDR1 and CDR2: MNHEY and SVGEGT. This CDR3 has 16 residues. V dropped 0 bases and J dropped 0 bases, with 11 bases sitting between them. The CDR3 loop is CASSYSTLRANYGYTF. CDR3 DNA: TGTGCCAGCAGTTACTCAACTCTCCGGGCTAACTATGGCTACACCTTC.

The gene calls are TRBV5-8 and TRBJ2-1; a weak D match, TRBD2 (6 bases). Germline-derived CDR1 and CDR2 are SGHTS and YDEGEE. The CDR3 runs 14 residues. Trimming took 9 bases from V and 2 from J, leaving 15 bases between them. CDR3 coding DNA: TGTGCCACTTCTCGGGGGAGAGCCTACAATGAGCAGTTCTTC. Its protein product is CATSRGRAYNEQFF. Complete variable domain (other parts from reference TRBV5-8 and TRBJ2-1): EAGVTQSPTHLIKTRGQQATLRCSPISGHTSVYWYQQALGLGLQFLLWYDEGEERNRGNFPPRFSGRQFPNYSSELNVNALELEDSALYLCATSRGRAYNEQFFGPGTRLTVL.

The rearrangement uses TRBV5-8 and TRBJ1-2; D is ambiguous. From germline, CDR1 is SGHTS and CDR2 YDEGEE. This CDR3 has 16 amino acids. V shed 1 base and J shed 7 bases, with 20 bases lying between them. The CDR3 spells CASSLSPGFGLVGYTF. The CDR3 bases are TGTGCCAGCAGCTTGAGCCCAGGCTTTGGGTTGGTTGGCTACACCTTC.

V gene TRBV28 combines with J gene TRBJ2-3; 14 positions agree with TRBD2. J was trimmed by 4 bases and V by 7 bases; bases with no gene match: 16. CDR1 and CDR2 (germline): MDHEN, SYDVKM. The CDR3 consists of 19 residues. The CDR3 protein is CASIQGPGLAGVFADTQYF. CDR3 coding DNA: TGTGCCAGCATCCAAGGCCCGGGACTAGCGGGAGTATTCGCAGATACGCAGTATTTT.

The V gene is TRBV1, the J gene TRBJ2-7; the table's D call of TRBD1 was not tested on the DNA. TRBV1 is given as a pseudogene. The CDR3 totals 14 residues. The CDR3 DNA reads as TGCACCAGCAGCCAAGATAGGGGCCCCTACGAGCAGTACTTC. Protein: CTSSQDRGPYEQYF.

The V gene is TRBV6-5, the J gene TRBJ1-1; TRBD1 matches 9 bases. The CDR3 contains 14 residues. V was pared by 7 bases and J by 1 base, with 4 bases of the junction left unmatched. Germline V gene sequence: CDR1 MNHEY, CDR2 SVGAGI. The CDR3 is CASMRDRENTEAFF. The CDR3 nucleotides read TGTGCCAGCATGAGGGACAGGGAGAACACTGAAGCTTTCTTT.

The rearrangement uses TRBV5-1 and TRBJ1-6; tentatively, D is TRBD1 (5 bases). The V end lost 3 bases, the J end lost 7 bases, and 14 bases lay between the germline ends. There are 15 residues in the CDR3. Per the germline V gene, CDR1 is SGHRS and CDR2 is YFSETQ. The CDR3 sequence: CASSWGGTGNSPLHF. The CDR3 DNA follows: TGCGCCAGCAGCTGGGGTGGGACTGGGAATTCACCCCTCCACTTT.

This clone was detected a few times. The V gene is TRBV7-9, the J gene TRBJ1-4, with a weak D call TRBD1 (5 bases). CDR3 length: 14 residues. V was clipped by 8 bases and J by 4 bases, with 14 bases between them. Germline-derived CDR1 and CDR2 are SEHNR and FQNEAQ (reference sequence). The CDR3 DNA reads as TGTGCCAGCCGAGAGGGAGGGGTTAATGAAAAACTGTTTTTT. It translates to CASREGGVNEKLFF.

This rearrangement joins TRBV9 to TRBJ2-1; 8 bases are a match to TRBD1. J was trimmed by 3 bases and V by 2 bases; bases with no gene match: 16. Germline-derived CDR1 and CDR2 are SGDLS and YYNGEE. CDR3 length: 19 residues. The CDR3 protein is CASSVEYKRTGLIYNEQFF. As DNA, the CDR3 is TGTGCCAGCAGCGTGGAATACAAAAGGACAGGGTTGATCTACAATGAGCAGTTCTTC.

The chain is built from TRBV6-1 and TRBJ2-3, with 9 nucleotides matching TRBD2. The CDR3 runs 17 residues. In germline, CDR1 is MNHNS, CDR2 SASEGT. J lost 2 bases, V lost 4 bases, and 10 bases had no gene match. The CDR3 loop reads CASSGGGRAAATDTQYF. The CDR3 coding sequence is TGTGCCAGCAGTGGTGGCGGGAGGGCAGCCGCCACAGATACGCAGTATTTT.

This clone occurred once. The J gene is TRBJ2-7, the V gene TRBV7-8; tentatively, D is TRBD1 (5 bases). Germline V gene lookup returns CDR1 SGHVS and CDR2 FQNEAQ. The V end lost 5 bases, the J end lost 3 bases, and 14 bases lay between the germline ends. The CDR3 covers 14 residues. This CDR3 is CASSPSSQGYEQYF. In nucleotides, the CDR3 is TGTGCCAGCAGCCCTTCCTCCCAGGGCTACGAGCAGTACTTC.

The rearrangement links TRBV12-3 or TRBV12-4 to TRBJ2-7; TRBD2 is a possible D gene (5 bases). The CDR3 extends over 13 amino acids. The germline V and J ends were trimmed by 3 bases and 4 bases, with 10 bases remaining between them. CDR3 region: CASSFLRGYEQYF. CDR3 coding DNA: TGTGCCAGCAGTTTTTTACGGGGTTACGAGCAGTACTTC.

This rearrangement joins TRBV7-9 to TRBJ1-4; D is uncertain. The CDR3 is 14 residues long. V lost 2 bases to trimming and J lost 0 bases, with 4 bases between them. CDR1 SEHNR and CDR2 FQNEAQ come from the germline V gene (reference sequence). CDR3 protein: CASSLSATNEKLFF. CDR3 nucleotide sequence: TGTGCCAGCAGCTTATCTGCAACTAATGAAAAACTGTTTTTT.

V and J are TRBV9 and TRBJ2-1, with 7 positions matching TRBD2. The CDR3 contains 16 residues. Germline lookup yields CDR1 SGDLS and CDR2 YYNGEE. Trimming took 4 bases from V and 0 from J; bases not matched to a gene: 7. The CDR3 DNA follows: TGTGCCAGCAGCCTTAGCGGGCCTAGCTCCTACAATGAGCAGTTCTTC. It yields the protein CASSLSGPSSYNEQFF.

The chain employs TRBV6-2 or TRBV6-3 and TRBJ2-5; a weak D match, TRBD2 (5 bases). The V gene lost 0 bases and the J gene lost 4 bases, with 15 bases spanning the gap. The CDR3 sequence is 16 residues long. The germline V gene encodes CDR1 MNHEY and CDR2 SVGEGT. CDR3: CASSYSPGAGRETQYF. CDR3 sequence (DNA): TGTGCCAGCAGTTACTCCCCTGGAGCTGGGAGAGAGACCCAGTACTTC.

The chain uses TRBV7-2 and TRBJ1-1; 12 bases fit TRBD1. The CDR3 length is 16 residues. The germline CDR1 and CDR2 sequences are SGHTA and FQGNSA. The V gene end was trimmed by 1 base and the J gene end by 3 bases; junction bases not matched to a gene: 3. CDR3 bases: TGTGCCAGCAGCTTAGTGGGACAGGGGGCGTACACTGAAGCTTTCTTT. Its protein is CASSLVGQGAYTEAFF. Complete variable domain (other parts from reference TRBV7-2 and TRBJ1-1): GAGVSQSPSNKVTEKGKDVELRCDPISGHTALYWYRQSLGQGLEFLIYFQGNSAPDKSGLPSDRFSAERTGGSVSTLTIQRTQQEDSAVYLCASSLVGQGAYTEAFFGQGTRLTVV.

This clone has a single count. J is TRBJ2-1 and V is TRBV5-4; 9 nucleotides line up with TRBD1. The CDR3 loop spans 15 amino acids. Germline V CDR1 and CDR2: SGHNT, YYREEE (reference sequence). The V segment lost 4 bases and the J segment 6 bases; nucleotides outside the gene matches: 8. CDR3 residues: CASSTPGTGFNEQFF. The CDR3 DNA sequence: TGTGCCAGCAGCACTCCCGGGACAGGGTTCAATGAGCAGTTCTTC.

This sequence joins TRBV7-2 and TRBJ2-5; 7 bases agree with TRBD2. CDR3 length: 15 residues. CDR1 and CDR2 from the germline V gene are SGHTA and FQGNSA. The junction had 5 bases not matched to a gene; V was cut back by 2 bases and J by 2 bases. Written as DNA, the CDR3 is TGTGCCAGCAGCTTAATGGGGGGGGGTCAAGAGACCCAGTACTTC. Translation gives CASSLMGGGQETQYF.

The chain links TRBV6-6 to TRBJ1-5, with 8 bases aligning to TRBD1. V lost 6 bases, J lost 3 bases, and 10 bases stayed unmatched. CDR1 is MNHNY and CDR2 is SVGAGI in the germline V gene (reference sequence). The CDR3 has 16 amino acids. The CDR3 sequence: CASSPGQGGNNQPQHF. The CDR3 bases are TGTGCCAGCAGCCCAGGACAGGGCGGAAACAATCAGCCCCAGCATTTT.

The V and J genes are TRBV5-1 and TRBJ1-2; no clear D. Trimming took 5 bases from V and 7 from J, leaving 12 bases between them. CDR1 SGHRS and CDR2 YFSETQ come from the germline V gene. This CDR3 has 12 amino acids. CDR3 amino acids: CASSQLPGGYTF. CDR3 DNA: TGCGCCAGCAGTCAACTCCCGGGTGGCTACACCTTC.

The chain has TRBV29-1 and TRBJ2-1, with 10 positions matching TRBD2. In germline, CDR1 is SQVTM, CDR2 ANQGSEA. Germline trimming cut 4 bases from V and 1 base from J; bases unmatched to any gene: 10. The CDR3 totals 17 residues. CDR3 protein: CSVGGPSGRRSYNEQFF. The CDR3 DNA reads TGCAGCGTTGGGGGACCTAGCGGGAGACGGTCCTACAATGAGCAGTTCTTC.

This clone appeared a single time. This sequence joins TRBV30 and TRBJ2-7, with 11 bases aligning to TRBD1. The germline CDR1 and CDR2 sequences are GTSNPN and SVGIG (reference sequence). V lost 3 bases, J lost 7 bases, and 8 bases stayed unmatched. This CDR3 region has 14 residues. The DNA of the CDR3 is TGTGCCTGGAGCGCGCTTGGGACAGGGGGTGAGCAGTACTTC. Translating it yields CAWSALGTGGEQYF.

The chain links TRBV28 to TRBJ1-1; 9 bases are shared with TRBD1. The CDR3 consists of 13 residues. The germline V gene encodes CDR1 MDHEN and CDR2 SYDVKM. V trimming: 6 bases; J trimming: 6 bases; junction bases outside the gene matches: 5. The CDR3 bases are TGTGCCAGCAGGACAACAGGGGGCCCTGAAGCTTTCTTT. It specifies CASRTTGGPEAFF.

A single count supports this clone. The chain combines TRBV5-6 with TRBJ2-1, with D unresolved. V lost 0 bases to trimming and J lost 0 bases, with 7 bases between them. Germline V gene data show CDR1 as SGHDT and CDR2 as YYEEEE. The length of the CDR3 is 15 residues. In DNA, the CDR3 is TGTGCCAGCAGCTTGGGAACGAGCTCCTACAATGAGCAGTTCTTC. Its translation is CASSLGTSSYNEQFF.

This chain connects TRBV7-3 to TRBJ2-3; D uncertain. The CDR3 is 14 amino acids. Germline lookup yields CDR1 SGHTA and CDR2 FQGTGA. V lost 8 bases to trimming and J lost 0 bases, with 12 bases between them. CDR3 residues: CASAVLTSTDTQYF. CDR3 nucleotides: TGTGCCAGCGCCGTCCTAACCAGCACAGATACGCAGTATTTT.

The chain is built from TRBV5-1 and TRBJ1-4; TRBD1 is a possible D gene (6 bases). The germline V gene encodes CDR1 SGHRS and CDR2 YFSETQ. The V gene lost 1 base and the J gene lost 8 bases, with 15 bases spanning the gap. The CDR3 runs to 15 residues. The CDR3 loop is CASSLLAGAGEKLFF. CDR3 DNA sequence: TGCGCCAGCAGCTTGTTGGCGGGGGCCGGCGAAAAACTGTTTTTT. The full variable domain, rest sourced from reference TRBV5-1 and TRBJ1-4, is KAGVTQTPRYLIKTRGQQVTLSCSPISGHRSVSWYQQTPGQGLQFLFEYFSETQRNKGNFPGRFSGRQFSNSRSEMNVSTLELGDSALYLCASSLLAGAGEKLFFGSGTQLSVL.

CDR3 in DNA: TGTGCCAGCTCCGCGTATAGCAATCAGCCCCAGCATTTT. Protein: CASSAYSNQPQHF. The chain combines TRBV18 with TRBJ1-5; D is undetermined. Trimming took off 6 bases at V and 0 bases at J, with 6 bases between the two ends. The CDR3 contains 13 residues. Per the germline V gene, CDR1 is KGHSH and CDR2 is LQKENI.

The chain recombines TRBV6-9 with TRBJ1-5, with TRBD1 identical over 10 bases. The junction had 18 bases not matched to a gene; V was cut back by 10 bases and J by 6 bases. Germline-derived CDR1 and CDR2 are MNHGY and SVAAGI. There are 17 residues in the CDR3. CDR3 protein: CANRLKPGQGNGQPQHF. The CDR3 DNA reads TGTGCCAACCGCCTAAAGCCGGGACAGGGGAACGGTCAGCCCCAGCATTTT.